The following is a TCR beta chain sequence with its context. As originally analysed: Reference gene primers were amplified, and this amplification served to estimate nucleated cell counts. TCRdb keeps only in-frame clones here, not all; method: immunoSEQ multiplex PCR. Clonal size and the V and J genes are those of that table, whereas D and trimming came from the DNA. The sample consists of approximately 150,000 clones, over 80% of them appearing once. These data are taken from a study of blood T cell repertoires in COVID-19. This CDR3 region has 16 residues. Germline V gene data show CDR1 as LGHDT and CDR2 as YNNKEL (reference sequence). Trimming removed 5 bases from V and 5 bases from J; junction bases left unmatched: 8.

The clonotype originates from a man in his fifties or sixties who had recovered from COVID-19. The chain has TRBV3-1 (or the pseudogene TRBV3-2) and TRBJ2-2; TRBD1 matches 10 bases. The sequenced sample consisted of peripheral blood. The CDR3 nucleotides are TGTGCCAGCAGCTATCCCGGGACAGGGGTGACCGGGGAGCTGTTTTTT. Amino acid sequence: CASSYPGTGVTGELFF.